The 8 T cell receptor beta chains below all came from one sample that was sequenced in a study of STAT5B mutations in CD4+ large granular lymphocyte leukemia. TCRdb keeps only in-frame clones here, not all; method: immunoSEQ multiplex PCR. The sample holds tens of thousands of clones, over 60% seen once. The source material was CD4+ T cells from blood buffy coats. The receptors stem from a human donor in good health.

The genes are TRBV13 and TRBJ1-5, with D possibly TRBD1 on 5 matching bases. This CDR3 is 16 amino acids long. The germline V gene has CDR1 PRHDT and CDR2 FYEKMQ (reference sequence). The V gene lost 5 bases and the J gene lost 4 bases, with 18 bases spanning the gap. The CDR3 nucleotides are TGTGCCAGCAGCCTACTACCGGGGCCCTCTAATCAGCCCCAGCATTTT. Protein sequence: CASSLLPGPSNQPQHF.

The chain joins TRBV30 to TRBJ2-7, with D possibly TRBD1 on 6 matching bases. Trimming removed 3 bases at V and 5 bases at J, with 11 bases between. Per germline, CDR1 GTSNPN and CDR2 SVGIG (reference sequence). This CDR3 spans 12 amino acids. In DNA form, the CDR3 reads TGTGCCTGGAGGCAGGGGATCAACGAGCAGTACTTC. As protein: CAWRQGINEQYF. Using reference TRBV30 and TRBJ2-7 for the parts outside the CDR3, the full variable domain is SQTIHQWPATLVQPVGSPLSLECTVEGTSNPNLYWYRQAAGRGLQLLFYSVGIGQISSEVPQNLSASRPQDRQFILSSKKLLLSDSGFYLCAWRQGINEQYFGPGTRLTVT.

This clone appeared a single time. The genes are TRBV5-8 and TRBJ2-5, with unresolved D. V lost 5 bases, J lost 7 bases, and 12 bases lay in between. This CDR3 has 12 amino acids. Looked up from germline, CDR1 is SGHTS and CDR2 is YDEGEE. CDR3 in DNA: TGTGCCAGCAGTTATCAGACGGTGACCCAGTACTTC. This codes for CASSYQTVTQYF.

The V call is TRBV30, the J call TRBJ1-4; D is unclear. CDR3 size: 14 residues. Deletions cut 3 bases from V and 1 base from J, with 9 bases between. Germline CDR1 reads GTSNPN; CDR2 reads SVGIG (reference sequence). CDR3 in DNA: TGTGCCTGGAGCCCATCCCAAACTAATGAAAAACTGTTTTTT. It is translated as CAWSPSQTNEKLFF.

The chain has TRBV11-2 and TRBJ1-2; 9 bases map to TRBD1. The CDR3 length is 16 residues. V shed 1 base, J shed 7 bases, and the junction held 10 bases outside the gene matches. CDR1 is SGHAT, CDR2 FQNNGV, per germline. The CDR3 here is CASSLAPGQGLTGYTF. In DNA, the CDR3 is TGTGCCAGCAGCTTAGCCCCAGGACAGGGGTTGACTGGCTACACCTTC. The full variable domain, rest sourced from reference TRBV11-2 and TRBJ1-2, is EAGVAQSPRYKIIEKRQSVAFWCNPISGHATLYWYQQILGQGPKLLIQFQNNGVVDDSQLPKDRFSAERLKGVDSTLKIQPAKLEDSAVYLCASSLAPGQGLTGYTFGSGTRLTVV.

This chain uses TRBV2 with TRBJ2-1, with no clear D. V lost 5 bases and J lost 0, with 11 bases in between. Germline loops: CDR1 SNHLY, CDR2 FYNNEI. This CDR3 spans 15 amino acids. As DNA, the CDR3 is TGTGCCAGCAGTTTTGCGGTCAGCTCCTACAATGAGCAGTTCTTC. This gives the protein CASSFAVSSYNEQFF.

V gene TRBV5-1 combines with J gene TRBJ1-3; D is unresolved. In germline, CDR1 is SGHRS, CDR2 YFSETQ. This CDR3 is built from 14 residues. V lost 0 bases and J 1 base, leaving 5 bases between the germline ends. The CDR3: CASSLVESGNTIYF. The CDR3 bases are TGCGCCAGCAGCTTGGTAGAGTCTGGAAACACCATATATTTT.

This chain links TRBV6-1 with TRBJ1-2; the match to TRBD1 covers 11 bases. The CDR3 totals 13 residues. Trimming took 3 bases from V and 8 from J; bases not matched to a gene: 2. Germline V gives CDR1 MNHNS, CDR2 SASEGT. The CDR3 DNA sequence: TGTGCCAGCAGTGACCGGGACAGGGGGGGCTACACCTTC. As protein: CASSDRDRGGYTF.